The clone carrying this T cell receptor (beta chain) was seen only a few times. The sample holds other DNA sequences that translate to the same CDR3. Reverse transcribing all isolated RNA meant expressed TCRB transcripts were sequenced. Clones were read by immunoSEQ multiplex PCR, and TCRdb kept only the in-frame ones, dropping some. The sample yields about 210,000 clones, about 11% seen once. This specimen comes from a study of beta chain features in type 1 diabetes. V shed 1 base and J shed 0 bases, with 9 bases lying between them. Germline CDR1 reads LGHNA; CDR2 reads YSLEER. The CDR3 has 16 residues.

This receptor was taken from a man younger than 35 in good health. Sample: central memory CD4+ T cells from blood. The chain combines TRBV4-3 with TRBJ2-2; D is undetermined. CDR3 DNA sequence: TGCGCCAGCAGCCAAGCGTCAGGAGCGAACACCGGGGAGCTGTTTTTT. Amino acids: CASSQASGANTGELFF.